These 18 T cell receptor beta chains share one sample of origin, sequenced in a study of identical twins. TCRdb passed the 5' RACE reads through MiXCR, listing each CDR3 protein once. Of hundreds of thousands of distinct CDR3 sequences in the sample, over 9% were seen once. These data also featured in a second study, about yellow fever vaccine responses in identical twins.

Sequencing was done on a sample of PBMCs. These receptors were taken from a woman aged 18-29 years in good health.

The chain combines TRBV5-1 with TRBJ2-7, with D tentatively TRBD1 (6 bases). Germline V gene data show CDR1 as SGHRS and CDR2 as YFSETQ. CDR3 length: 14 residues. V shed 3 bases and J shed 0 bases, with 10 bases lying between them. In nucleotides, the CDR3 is TGCGCCAGCAGCTCAGGGGATTCCTCCTACGAGCAGTACTTC. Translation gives CASSSGDSSYEQYF.

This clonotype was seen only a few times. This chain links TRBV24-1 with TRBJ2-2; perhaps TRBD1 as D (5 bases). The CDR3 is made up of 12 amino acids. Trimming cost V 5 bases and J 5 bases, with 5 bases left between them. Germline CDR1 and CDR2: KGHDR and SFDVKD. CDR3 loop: CATSGQTGELFF. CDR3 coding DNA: TGTGCCACCAGTGGACAGACCGGGGAGCTGTTTTTT.

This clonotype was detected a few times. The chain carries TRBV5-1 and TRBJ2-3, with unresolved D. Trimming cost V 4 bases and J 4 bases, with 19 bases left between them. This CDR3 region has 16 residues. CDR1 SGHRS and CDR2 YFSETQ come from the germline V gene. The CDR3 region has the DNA TGCGCCAGCAGCCCTACGTTTTGGAGTCCTCCAGATACGCAGTATTTT. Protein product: CASSPTFWSPPDTQYF.

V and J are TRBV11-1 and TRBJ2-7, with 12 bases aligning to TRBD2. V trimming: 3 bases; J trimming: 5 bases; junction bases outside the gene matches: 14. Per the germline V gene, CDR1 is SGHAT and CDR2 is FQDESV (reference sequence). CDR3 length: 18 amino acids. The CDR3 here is CASSFPPGLAGLVDEQYF. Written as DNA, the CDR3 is TGTGCCAGCAGCTTCCCCCCGGGACTAGCGGGTCTCGTGGACGAGCAGTACTTC.

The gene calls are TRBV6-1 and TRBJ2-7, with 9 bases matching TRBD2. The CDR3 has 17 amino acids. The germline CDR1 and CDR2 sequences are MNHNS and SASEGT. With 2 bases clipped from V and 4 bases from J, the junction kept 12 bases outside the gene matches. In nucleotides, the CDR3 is TGTGCCAGCAGTGAACTTGAGACGGGACTAGCTATTTACGAGCAGTACTTC. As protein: CASSELETGLAIYEQYF.

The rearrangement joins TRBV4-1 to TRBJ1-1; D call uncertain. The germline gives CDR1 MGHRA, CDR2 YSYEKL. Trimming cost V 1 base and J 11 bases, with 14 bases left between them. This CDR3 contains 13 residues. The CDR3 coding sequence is TGCGCCAGCAGCCAAGGGGAGACCATTGCGGCTTTCTTT. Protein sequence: CASSQGETIAAFF.

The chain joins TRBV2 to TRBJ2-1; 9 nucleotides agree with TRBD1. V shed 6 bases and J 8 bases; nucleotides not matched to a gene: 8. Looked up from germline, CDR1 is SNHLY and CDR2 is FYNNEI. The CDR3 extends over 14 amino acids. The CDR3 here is CASRRPGQGHEQFF. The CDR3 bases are TGTGCCAGCAGACGACCGGGACAGGGCCATGAGCAGTTCTTC.

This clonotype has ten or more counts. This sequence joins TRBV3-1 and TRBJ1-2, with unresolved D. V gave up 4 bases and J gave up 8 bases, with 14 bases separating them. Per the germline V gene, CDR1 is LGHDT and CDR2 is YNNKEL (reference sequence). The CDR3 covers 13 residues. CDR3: CASSPTRQGGYTF. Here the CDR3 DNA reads TGTGCCAGCAGCCCGACACGGCAAGGAGGCTACACCTTC.

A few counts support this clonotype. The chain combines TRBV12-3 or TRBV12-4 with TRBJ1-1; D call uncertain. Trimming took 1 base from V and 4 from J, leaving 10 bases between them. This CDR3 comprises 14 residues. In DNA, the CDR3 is TGTGCCAGCAGTTTAGAGGTCCTGGGCACTGAAGCTTTCTTT. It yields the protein CASSLEVLGTEAFF.

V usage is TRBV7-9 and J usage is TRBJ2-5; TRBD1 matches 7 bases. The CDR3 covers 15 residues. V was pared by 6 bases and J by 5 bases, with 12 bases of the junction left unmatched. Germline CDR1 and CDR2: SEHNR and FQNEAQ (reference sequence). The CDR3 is CASRAGQDIVETQYF. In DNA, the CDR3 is TGTGCCAGCAGGGCAGGACAGGATATAGTGGAGACCCAGTACTTC.

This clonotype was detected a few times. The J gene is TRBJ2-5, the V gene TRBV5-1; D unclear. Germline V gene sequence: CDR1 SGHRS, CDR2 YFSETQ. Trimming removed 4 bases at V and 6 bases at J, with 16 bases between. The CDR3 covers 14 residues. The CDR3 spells CASSQDGILQTQYF. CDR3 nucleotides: TGCGCCAGCAGCCAGGACGGCATTTTACAGACCCAGTACTTC.

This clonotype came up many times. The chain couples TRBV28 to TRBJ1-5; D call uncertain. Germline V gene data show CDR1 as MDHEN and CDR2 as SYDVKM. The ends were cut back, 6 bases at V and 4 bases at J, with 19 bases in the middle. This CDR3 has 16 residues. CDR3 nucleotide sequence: TGTGCCAGCAGCCCGGCGAGGCTAGAACTAAATCAGCCCCAGCATTTT. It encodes CASSPARLELNQPQHF.

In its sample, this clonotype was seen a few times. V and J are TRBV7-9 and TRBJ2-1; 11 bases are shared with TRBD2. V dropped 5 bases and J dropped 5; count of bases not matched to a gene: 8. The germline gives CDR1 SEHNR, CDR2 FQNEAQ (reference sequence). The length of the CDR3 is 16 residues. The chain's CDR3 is CASSDSSGRRHNEQFF. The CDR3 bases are TGTGCCAGCAGCGATTCTAGCGGGAGGCGACACAATGAGCAGTTCTTC.

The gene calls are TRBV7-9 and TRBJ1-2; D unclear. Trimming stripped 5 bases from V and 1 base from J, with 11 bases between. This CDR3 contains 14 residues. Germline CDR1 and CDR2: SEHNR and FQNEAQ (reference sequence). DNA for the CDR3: TGTGCCAGCAGCAAAAAGGCCGGTAACTATGGCTACACCTTC. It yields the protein CASSKKAGNYGYTF.

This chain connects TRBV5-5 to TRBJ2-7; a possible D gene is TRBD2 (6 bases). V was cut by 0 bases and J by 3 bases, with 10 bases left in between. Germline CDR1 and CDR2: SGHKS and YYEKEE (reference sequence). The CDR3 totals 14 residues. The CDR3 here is CASSLAGVVYEQYF. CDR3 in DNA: TGTGCCAGCAGCTTGGCGGGGGTAGTCTACGAGCAGTACTTC.

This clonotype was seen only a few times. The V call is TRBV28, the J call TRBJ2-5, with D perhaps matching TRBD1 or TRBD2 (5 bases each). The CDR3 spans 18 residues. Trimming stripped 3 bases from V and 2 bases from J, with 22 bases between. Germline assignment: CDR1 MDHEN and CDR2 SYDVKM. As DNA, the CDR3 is TGTGCCAGCAGTTTCTCATCGGGGCAGGGTTTTCGGCAAGAGACCCAGTACTTC. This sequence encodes CASSFSSGQGFRQETQYF.

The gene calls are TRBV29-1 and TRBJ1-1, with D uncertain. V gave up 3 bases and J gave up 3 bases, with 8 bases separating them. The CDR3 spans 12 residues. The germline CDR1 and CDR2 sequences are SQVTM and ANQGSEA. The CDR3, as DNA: TGCAGCGTTGATAGCCCGCACACTGAAGCTTTCTTT. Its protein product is CSVDSPHTEAFF.

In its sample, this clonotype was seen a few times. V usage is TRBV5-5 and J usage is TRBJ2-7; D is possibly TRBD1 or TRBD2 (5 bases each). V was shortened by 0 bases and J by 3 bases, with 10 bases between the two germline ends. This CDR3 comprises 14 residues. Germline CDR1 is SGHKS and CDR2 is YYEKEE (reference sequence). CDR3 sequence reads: CASSLAGQGYEQYV. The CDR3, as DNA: TGTGCCAGCAGCTTGGCGGGGCAGGGCTACGAGCAGTACGTC.